A single sample gave rise to the 27 T cell receptor gamma chains below, sequenced in a study of gamma-delta chains in newborns, infants, children. TCRdb redid the clone calls on the reads with CATT. Here the sample spans more than 700 gamma-chain clones, 35% to 50% being singletons. Material for sequencing was blood. The receptors come from a child who was a newborn, infant or young child, either healthy, febrile or measles-vaccinated (not recorded which).

This clone was observed once. J is TRGJP and V is TRGV9. TCRdb is silent on the J gene; assignment here came from matching the DNA to germline. The CDR3 runs 15 residues. Trimming cost V 6 bases and J 12 bases; bases outside gene matches: 11. The V gene's germline CDR1 is GITISATS and CDR2 ISYDGTV (reference sequence). The CDR3 loop reads CALWLVGSGKKIKVF. In DNA, the CDR3 is TGTGCCTTGTGGCTCGTCGGGTCGGGCAAAAAAATCAAGGTATTT.

A note on this clone: This same CDR3 is encoded by further DNA sequences in the sample. The J gene is uncalled and the V gene is TRGV9. Germline V lookup: CDR1 GITISATS, CDR2 ISYDGTV (reference sequence). The CDR3 sequence is 17 residues long. The DNA of the CDR3 is TGTGCCTTGTGGGAGGTGCTTCCTGAGTTGGGCAAAAAAATTAAGGTATTT. Its protein is CALWEVLPELGKKIKVF.

With respect to this clone: A much more abundant neighbour one base away suggests this may be a read error. The chain recombines TRGV3 with TRGJ1 or TRGJ2. The J gene, not given by TCRdb, was assigned here from a germline match of the nucleotide sequence. CDR3 length equals 15 residues. The trim removed 5 bases at V and 6 bases at J, leaving 16 bases unmatched. Per the germline V gene, CDR1 is VTNTFY and CDR2 is YDVSTARD (reference sequence). The CDR3 reads CATWVHRICGYKKLF. The CDR3 bases are TGTGCCACCTGGGTCCACAGGATATGTGGTTATAAGAAACTCTTT.

Note on this clone: The sample contains more than one DNA sequence encoding this CDR3. The CDR3 here is CALWEVSELGKKIKVF. CDR3 nucleotides: TGTGCCTTGTGGGAGGTGTCCGAGTTGGGCAAAAAAATCAAGGTATTT. J is TRGJP and V is TRGV9. Matching the DNA to germline supplied the J gene, which TCRdb does not give. This CDR3 spans 16 amino acids. From germline, CDR1 is GITISATS and CDR2 ISYDGTV (reference sequence). Trimming took 0 bases from V and 7 from J; bases not matched to a gene: 3.

This clone was counted between two and nine times. The chain is built from TRGV9 and TRGJ1 or TRGJ2. Assignment of the J gene here rests on matching the DNA to germline, because TCRdb gives none. In germline, CDR1 is GITISATS, CDR2 ISYDGTV (reference sequence). The CDR3 sequence is 13 residues long. The J segment lost 2 bases and the V segment lost 3 bases, leaving 4 bases of the junction unmatched. The CDR3 region is CALWEPHYYKKLF. CDR3 bases: TGTGCCTTGTGGGAGCCACATTATTATAAGAAACTCTTT.

This clone is labeled large. The V gene is TRGV2, the J gene TRGJ1 or TRGJ2. V lost 0 bases and J lost 10; bases outside the gene matches: 3. Germline V gene lookup returns CDR1 EGSNGY and CDR2 YDSYNSKV. This CDR3 comprises 11 residues. The CDR3 region is CATWDGPKKLF. The DNA for the CDR3 is TGTGCCACCTGGGACGGGCCGAAGAAACTCTTT.

This clone has just a few counts. The V and J genes are TRGV9 and TRGJ1 or TRGJ2. The J gene comes from matching the DNA to germline here; TCRdb lacks it. The V segment lost 2 bases and the J segment 4 bases; nucleotides outside the gene matches: 8. This CDR3 is built from 14 residues. Germline V CDR1 and CDR2: GITISATS, ISYDGTV (reference sequence). CDR3 sequence (DNA): TGTGCCTTGTGGGAGGCCCCCTTATATTATAAGAAACTCTTT. It encodes CALWEAPLYYKKLF.

By sample share, this clone is large. J is TRGJP and V is TRGV9. TCRdb leaves out the J gene; it was filled in here by matching the DNA to germline. This CDR3 is built from 17 residues. V dropped 0 bases and J dropped 6; count of bases not matched to a gene: 5. Germline-derived CDR1 and CDR2 are GITISATS and ISYDGTV (reference sequence). CDR3 sequence reads: CALWEVPVELGKKIKVF. The DNA of the CDR3 is TGTGCCTTGTGGGAGGTGCCGGTAGAGTTGGGCAAAAAAATCAAGGTATTT.

Regarding this clone: A read error may explain this, as a much larger clone is one base away. The CDR3 DNA is TGTGCCACCTGTGTCAATAAGAAACTCTTT. As protein: CATCVNKKLF. Although no V gene was called, TRGJ1 or TRGJ2 is the J gene. CDR3 size: 10 residues.

This clone appeared a few times. The chain is built from TRGV9 and TRGJP. Here the J gene was assigned by germline matching of the DNA, as TCRdb has none. The CDR3 has 15 residues. Germline trimming cut 5 bases from V and 4 bases from J; bases unmatched to any gene: 2. CDR1 is GITISATS and CDR2 is ISYDGTV in the germline V gene (reference sequence). CDR3 nucleotides: TGTGCCTTGTGGGTTCAAGAGTTGGGCAAAAAAATCAAGGTATTT. Its translation is CALWVQELGKKIKVF.

Comments on this clone: This likely came from a read error, as a far larger clone is one base away. The chain uses TRGV9 and TRGJP. Since TCRdb gives no J gene, matching the DNA to germline was used here to assign it. The length of the CDR3 is 15 residues. The V gene's germline CDR1 is GITISATS and CDR2 ISYDGTV (reference sequence). The CDR3 loop reads CAFWEQELGKKIKVF. DNA for the CDR3: TGTGCCTTTTGGGAGCAAGAGTTGGGCAAAAAAATCAAGGTATTT.

As to this clone: A read error may be the cause here, since a much bigger clone is one base away. The genes are TRGV9 and TRGJP. The J gene was missing in TCRdb and was found by matching the end of the DNA to germline. The CDR3 runs to 17 residues. The germline gives CDR1 GITISATS, CDR2 ISYDGTV (reference sequence). The CDR3 DNA reads TGTGCCTTGTGGGAGGCCGCGCAAGGGTTGGGCAAAAAAATCAAGGTATTT. It codes for CALWEAAQGLGKKIKVF.

For the J gene the call is TRGJ1 or TRGJ2; the V gene lacks a call. This CDR3 spans 12 amino acids. DNA for the CDR3: TGTGCCACCTGGGATAGTCTCTATACGAAACTCTTT. Its protein is CATWDSLYTKLF.

This clone was detected a few times. This could be a read error, since a much larger clone is one nucleotide away. The sample holds other DNA sequences that translate to the same CDR3. This chain links TRGV9 with TRGJP. No J segment appears in TCRdb, so it was assigned here by matching the sequence to germline. The CDR3 has 16 amino acids. Germline CDR1 GITISATS, CDR2 ISYDGTV (reference sequence). CDR3 protein: CALWEVGELGKKIKVF. CDR3 coding DNA: TGTGCCCTGTGGGAGGTGGGGGAGTTGGGCAAAAAAATCAAGGTATTT.

About this clone itself: Sequence at one end of the junction differs from germline and may be a read error. The CDR3 DNA reads as TGTGCCGCCTGGGACAGGCCGTATTATAAGAAACTCTTT. Translation gives CAAWDRPYYKKLF. V is TRGV3 and J is TRGJ1 or TRGJ2. TCRdb supplies no J gene; here it was assigned by aligning the nucleotide sequence to germline. This CDR3 contains 13 residues. Germline V lookup: CDR1 VTNTFY, CDR2 YDVSTARD (reference sequence).

This clone ranks as large. Other DNA sequences from this sample encode an identical CDR3 as well. This chain links TRGV9 with TRGJP. TCRdb leaves out the J gene; it was filled in here by matching the DNA to germline. The V gene end was trimmed by 0 bases and the J gene end by 7 bases; junction bases not matched to a gene: 6. The CDR3 loop spans 17 amino acids. Germline CDR1 is GITISATS and CDR2 is ISYDGTV (reference sequence). The CDR3 DNA is TGTGCCTTGTGGGAGGTGCAGGCCGAGTTGGGCAAAAAAATCAAGGTATTT. It yields the protein CALWEVQAELGKKIKVF.

This clone has only one observation. The V call is TRGV9, the J call TRGJP. As TCRdb names no J gene, one was assigned here on the basis of a DNA match to germline. The germline gives CDR1 GITISATS, CDR2 ISYDGTV (reference sequence). The CDR3 spans 15 residues. V lost 0 bases to trimming and J lost 11 bases; unmatched junction nucleotides: 4. DNA of the CDR3: TGTGCCTTGTGGGAGGTGCGAGTGGGCAAAAAAATCAAGGTATTT. Its translation: CALWEVRVGKKIKVF.

This clone is classed as large. J is TRGJP1 and V is TRGV3. TCRdb does not report a J gene; here it was assigned by matching the DNA to germline references. Trimming removed 0 bases from V and 3 bases from J; junction bases left unmatched: 13. This CDR3 contains 18 residues. The germline gives CDR1 VTNTFY, CDR2 YDVSTARD (reference sequence). CDR3 in DNA: TGTGCCACCTGGGACAGGCCAGGGCTTTATGCCACTGGTTGGTTCAAGATATTT. Its protein is CATWDRPGLYATGWFKIF.

The V gene was identified as TRGV9, while no J gene was called. This CDR3 has 12 residues. Germline V lookup: CDR1 GITISATS, CDR2 ISYDGTV (reference sequence). CDR3 residues: CALWEDYYKNLF. DNA of the CDR3: TGTGCCTTGTGGGAGGATTATTATAAGAATCTCTTT.

This clone has only a few counts. This clone may be a read error of a much larger clone one base away. CDR3 residues: CATWDATGWFKIF. The DNA for the CDR3 is TGTGCCACCTGGGATGCCACTGGTTGGTTCAAGATATTT. The gene calls are TRGV4 and TRGJP1. The J gene is not listed in TCRdb, so it was assigned here from a DNA match to germline. The germline gives CDR1 EGSTGY, CDR2 YDSYTSSV. This CDR3 has 13 amino acids. The trim removed 2 bases at V and 3 bases at J, leaving 0 bases unmatched.

The V gene is uncalled and the J gene is TRGJ1 or TRGJ2. This CDR3 comprises 14 residues. CDR3 amino acids: CATWNGSNYYKKLF. The CDR3 coding sequence is TGTGCCACCTGGAACGGTTCGAATTATTATAAGAAACTCTTT.

By share, this clone ranks as large. The V call is TRGV3, the J call TRGJP. TCRdb is silent on the J gene; assignment here came from matching the DNA to germline. Germline V gene sequence: CDR1 VTNTFY, CDR2 YDVSTARD (reference sequence). Trimming at V came to 0 bases and at J to 6 bases, leaving 2 bases not matched to a gene. The CDR3 is made up of 16 amino acids. In DNA form, the CDR3 reads TGTGCCACCTGGGACAGGCCAGAGTTGGGCAAAAAAATCAAGGTATTT. It yields the protein CATWDRPELGKKIKVF.

This clone showed up just a few times. It is unclear where the CDR3 begins or ends on the DNA, so no DNA is shown, and the CDR3 is as TCRdb lists it. Other DNA sequences in this sample translate to the same CDR3. V gene assignment gives TRGV5, but the J gene was left uncalled. The CDR3 has 32 residues if both end residues are counted. The germline V gene has CDR1 VINAFY and CDR2 YDVSNSKD. CDR3 amino acids: CATWDRRVIIRNSLAVEQHLLSQVSIGRIQHF.

As regards this clone: A much larger clone lies one base from this, so it may be a read error. The same CDR3 arises from other DNA sequences in this sample as well. The J gene is TRGJP, the V gene TRGV9. The J gene, missing from TCRdb, was assigned here through DNA to germline matching. V was pared by 0 bases and J by 4 bases, with 6 bases of the junction left unmatched. Germline CDR1 is GITISATS and CDR2 is ISYDGTV (reference sequence). CDR3 length: 18 residues. In nucleotides, the CDR3 is TGTGCCTTGTGGGAGGTGCCCTCTCAAGAGTTGGGCAAAAAAATCAAGGTATTT. This translates into CALWEVPSQELGKKIKVF.

This clone is categorized as large (0.1 to 1%). This chain connects TRGV9 to TRGJP. Since TCRdb gives no J gene, matching the DNA to germline was used here to assign it. This CDR3 comprises 17 residues. In germline, CDR1 is GITISATS, CDR2 ISYDGTV (reference sequence). With V trimmed by 2 bases and J by 3 bases, 4 bases remained unmatched. The DNA for the CDR3 is TGTGCCTTGTGGGAGGATATGCAAGAGTTGGGCAAAAAAATCAAGGTATTT. This encodes CALWEDMQELGKKIKVF.

As for this clone: This could be a read error, since a much larger clone is one nucleotide away. The same CDR3 can be traced to other DNA sequences in this sample. The chain couples TRGV9 to TRGJP. As TCRdb names no J gene, one was assigned here on the basis of a DNA match to germline. With 1 base clipped from V and 2 bases from J, the junction kept 2 bases outside the gene matches. Germline V gives CDR1 GITISATS, CDR2 ISYDGTV (reference sequence). The CDR3 has 17 residues. The CDR3 sequence is CALWEVRQELGKKIKVF. As DNA, the CDR3 is TGTGCCTTGTGGGAGGTCCGGCAAGAGTTGGGCAAAAAAATCAAGGTATTT.

With respect to this clone: A much larger clone differs by one base, so this may be a read error. Additional DNA sequences in this sample encode the identical CDR3. The chain couples TRGV9 to TRGJP1. Here the J gene was assigned by germline matching of the DNA, as TCRdb has none. From germline, CDR1 is GITISATS and CDR2 ISYDGTV (reference sequence). With 1 base clipped from V and 5 bases from J, the junction kept 7 bases outside the gene matches. The CDR3 consists of 15 residues. The CDR3 DNA reads TGTGCCTTGTGGGAGGTTAGGGTAACTGGTTGGTTCAAGATATTT. Translating gives CALWEVRVTGWFKIF.